This T cell receptor (beta chain) emerged from a study of shared clonotypes between healthy human individuals. Germline V CDR1 and CDR2: SGHTA, FQGNSA. The CDR3 is made up of 15 amino acids. The V and J ends lost 3 bases and 4 bases, in that order; junction bases with no gene match: 4. Only in-frame clones appear in the TCRdb table, and some are missing; sequencing was by immunoSEQ multiplex PCR. The table lists 230,000 or so clones, 50% to 75% of them singletons. The clonotype comes from a man aged 25 to 45 in good health. The sequenced material came from memory CD4+ T cells sorted from blood. The subset is: CD45RA-negative fraction. The chain employs TRBV7-2 and TRBJ2-3; 10 positions match TRBD2. As DNA, the CDR3 is TGTGCCAGCAGCTTTTCTAGCGGGAGCGCAGATACGCAGTATTTT. It specifies CASSFSSGSADTQYF.